Listed below are T cell receptor beta chains from one sample, sequenced in a study of T cells in Graves' hyperthyroidism and ophthalmopathy. Each CDR3 protein is one row after TCRdb ran MiXCR on the multiplex PCR reads. The table records 250,000 to 300,000 distinct CDR3 sequences, approximately 15% of them present only once. Sequences were obtained from blood. Every receptor here comes from a woman aged 40 to 49 with Graves' hyperthyroidism that later progressed to Graves' ophthalmopathy. CDR3s include the opening cysteine and the closing phenylalanine or tryptophan. The D gene is left open where the match is weak. The size of a clone is reported for some rows only, either as once, few or many, or as a class for expanded clones.

CDR3aa: CASSLISGARGGKLFF
CDR3nt: TGTGCCAGCAGTTTAATTTCAGGGGCGCGCGGCGGAAAACTGTTTTTT
d_gene: .
j_gene: TRBJ1-4
abundance: .
v_gene: TRBV5-6

CDR3aa: CASSQRLGLADTDTQYF
CDR3nt: TGTGCCAGCAGCCAGCGACTCGGACTAGCGGACACAGATACGCAGTATTTT
d_gene: TRBD2
j_gene: TRBJ2-3
abundance: many
v_gene: TRBV12-3/TRBV12-4

CDR3aa: CASSLSARGEKLFF
CDR3nt: TGTGCCAGCAGTTTATCGGCCAGGGGAGAAAAACTGTTTTTT
d_gene: .
j_gene: TRBJ1-4
abundance: many
v_gene: TRBV27

CDR3aa: CASSLTLGQVISYEQYF
CDR3nt: TGTGCCAGCAGCTTAACCCTTGGACAGGTTATCTCCTACGAGCAGTACTTC
d_gene: TRBD1
j_gene: TRBJ2-7
abundance: .
v_gene: TRBV7-9

CDR3aa: CASSSGQVYTEAFF
CDR3nt: TGTGCCAGCAGTTCCGGACAGGTATACACTGAAGCTTTCTTT
d_gene: TRBD1
j_gene: TRBJ1-1
abundance: many
v_gene: TRBV5-6

CDR3aa: CASSLMGQGQYNEQFF
CDR3nt: TGTGCCAGCAGCTTGATGGGACAGGGACAATACAATGAGCAGTTCTTC
d_gene: TRBD1
j_gene: TRBJ2-1
abundance: many
v_gene: TRBV5-5

CDR3aa: CASASRGVEKLFF
CDR3nt: TGTGCCAGTGCGTCGAGAGGTGTGGAAAAACTGTTTTTT
d_gene: .
j_gene: TRBJ1-4
abundance: many
v_gene: TRBV7-9

CDR3aa: CASSRGGGTYEQYF
CDR3nt: TGTGCCAGCAGCAGAGGAGGCGGGACCTACGAGCAGTACTTC
d_gene: .
j_gene: TRBJ2-7
abundance: .
v_gene: TRBV7-9

CDR3aa: CASSPLLADTDTQYF
CDR3nt: TGTGCCAGCTCACCTTTACTAGCGGATACAGATACGCAGTATTTT
d_gene: TRBD2
j_gene: TRBJ2-3
abundance: many
v_gene: TRBV18

CDR3aa: CASSTVRGNSPLHF
CDR3nt: TGTGCCAGTAGTACGGTTCGGGGAAATTCACCCCTCCACTTT
d_gene: .
j_gene: TRBJ1-6
abundance: .
v_gene: TRBV19

CDR3aa: CASSLQGATDTQYF
CDR3nt: TGCGCCAGCAGCTTACAGGGGGCAACAGATACGCAGTATTTT
d_gene: TRBD1
j_gene: TRBJ2-3
abundance: many
v_gene: TRBV5-1

CDR3aa: CASSYSIQGYYGYTF
CDR3nt: TGTGCCAGCAGTTACTCGATTCAGGGTTACTATGGCTACACCTTC
d_gene: .
j_gene: TRBJ1-2
abundance: .
v_gene: TRBV6-5

CDR3aa: CASTLGNTSYEQYF
CDR3nt: TGTGCCAGCACCTTGGGGAATACTTCCTACGAGCAGTACTTC
d_gene: .
j_gene: TRBJ2-7
abundance: many
v_gene: TRBV7-3

CDR3aa: CASSLVDRGSQETQYF
CDR3nt: TGTGCCAGCAGCTTAGTGGACAGGGGCTCCCAAGAGACCCAGTACTTC
d_gene: TRBD1
j_gene: TRBJ2-5
abundance: many
v_gene: TRBV7-2

CDR3aa: CASSRQGDNQPQHF
CDR3nt: TGTGCCAGCAGCCGACAGGGGGACAATCAGCCCCAGCATTTT
d_gene: TRBD1
j_gene: TRBJ1-5
abundance: .
v_gene: TRBV7-9

CDR3aa: CASSESHYQGARDNEQFF
CDR3nt: TGCGCCAGCAGTGAGTCCCATTACCAGGGGGCACGCGACAATGAGCAGTTCTTC
d_gene: TRBD1
j_gene: TRBJ2-1
abundance: .
v_gene: TRBV10-2

CDR3aa: CASSKSHMPNEQFF
CDR3nt: TGTGCCAGCAGCAAGAGCCACATGCCCAATGAGCAGTTCTTC
d_gene: .
j_gene: TRBJ2-1
abundance: many
v_gene: TRBV11-2

CDR3aa: CASSQGLAGGPPPQETQYF
CDR3nt: TGTGCCAGCAGCCAAGGGCTAGCGGGAGGCCCCCCTCCCCAAGAGACCCAGTACTTC
d_gene: TRBD2
j_gene: TRBJ2-5
abundance: .
v_gene: TRBV3-1

CDR3aa: CASSTPQASSYEQYF
CDR3nt: TGTGCCAGCAGCACCCCACAGGCGAGCTCCTACGAGCAGTACTTC
d_gene: .
j_gene: TRBJ2-7
abundance: many
v_gene: TRBV6-1

CDR3aa: CASTLSGGRAHTGELFF
CDR3nt: TGTGCCAGCACCCTTTCAGGCGGGAGGGCCCATACCGGGGAGCTGTTTTTT
d_gene: TRBD2
j_gene: TRBJ2-2
abundance: .
v_gene: TRBV25-1

CDR3aa: CASSPDPAWDTSYEQYF
CDR3nt: TGTGCCAGCAGCCCCGACCCGGCGTGGGACACTTCCTACGAGCAGTACTTC
d_gene: .
j_gene: TRBJ2-7
abundance: .
v_gene: TRBV4-2

CDR3aa: CASSLRARGLAGGRTDTQYF
CDR3nt: TGTGCCAGCAGTTTAAGGGCCCGGGGGCTAGCGGGAGGGCGTACAGATACGCAGTATTTT
d_gene: TRBD2
j_gene: TRBJ2-3
abundance: .
v_gene: TRBV12-3/TRBV12-4